Listed below are T cell receptor beta chains from one sample, sequenced in a study of T cell responses to AZD1222 COVID-19 vaccine. Assay: immunoSEQ multiplex PCR; the TCRdb copy retains only in-frame clones and omits some. The table lists 130,000 to 150,000 clones, roughly 84% of them singletons. The starting material was peripheral blood, obtained 28 days after the second AZD1222 dose. Receptors originate from an adult who received the AZD1222 COVID-19 vaccine. Each CDR3 is given with its conserved first and last residue. D genes are given only for firm matches. The size entry is marked missing in some rows and otherwise reads once, few, many or a size class.

clone_size j_call v_call d_call cdr3_aa cdr3_nt
NA TRBJ2-1 TRBV4-2 TRBD1 CASSRVGQGGEQFF TGTGCCAGCAGCCGGGTGGGACAGGGCGGCGAGCAGTTCTTC
NA TRBJ2-5 TRBV19 TRBD2 CASSASGGSETQYF TGTGCCAGTAGTGCCTCGGGGGGGTCGGAGACCCAGTACTTC
once TRBJ1-6 TRBV4-1 TRBD1 CASSQDQGGVSPLHF TGCGCCAGCAGCCAAGATCAAGGGGGCGTTTCACCCCTCCACTTT
NA TRBJ1-2 TRBV28 NA CASSSYGHPPYGYTF TGTGCCAGCAGTTCTTACGGGCACCCTCCCTATGGCTACACCTTC
NA TRBJ1-6 TRBV28 NA CASSPEQWGEDNSPLHF TGTGCCAGCAGTCCGGAACAGTGGGGGGAAGATAATTCACCCCTCCACTTT
NA TRBJ1-5 TRBV29-1 NA CSVEGQGPYQPQHF TGCAGCGTTGAAGGGCAGGGGCCGTATCAGCCCCAGCATTTT
NA TRBJ1-2 TRBV7-8 TRBD1 CASSLIVGGVGGYTF TGTGCCAGCAGCTTAATAGTAGGGGGCGTAGGTGGCTACACCTTC
NA TRBJ1-1 TRBV28 TRBD1 CASSWLTGGAPAFF TGTGCCAGCAGTTGGCTTACAGGGGGCGCCCCAGCTTTCTTT
NA TRBJ1-2 TRBV2 NA CASSGALYGYTF TGTGCCAGCAGTGGGGCACTATATGGCTACACCTTC
NA TRBJ1-2 TRBV6-5 NA CASRLDSLGYTF TGTGCCAGCAGGTTGGACAGTCTTGGCTACACCTTC
NA TRBJ1-6 TRBV6-5 NA CASSYWRGLSGSPLHF TGTGCCAGCAGTTATTGGAGGGGCCTCTCAGGCTCACCCCTCCACTTT
few TRBJ1-4 TRBV19 TRBD1 CASSDRGIGQLFF TGTGCCAGTAGCGACAGGGGGATCGGGCAACTGTTTTTT
NA TRBJ2-7 TRBV5-6 NA CASSLGAGALEQYF TGTGCCAGCAGCCTGGGGGCGGGAGCGCTTGAGCAGTACTTC
NA TRBJ2-5 TRBV6-5 NA CASSYIEEETQYF TGTGCCAGCAGTTACATCGAGGAAGAGACCCAGTACTTC
NA TRBJ2-2 TRBV3-1/TRBV3-2 NA CASSPAFDTGELFF TGTGCCAGCAGCCCAGCTTTTGACACCGGGGAGCTGTTTTTT
NA TRBJ2-7 TRBV25-1 NA CASSEYEGRSYEQYF TGTGCCAGCAGTGAATATGAAGGACGCTCCTACGAGCAGTACTTC
once TRBJ1-1 TRBV11-3 NA CASSLTSNTEAFF TGTGCCAGCAGCTTAACGTCGAACACTGAAGCTTTCTTT
NA TRBJ1-1 TRBV10-3 NA CAISVISRGEAFF TGTGCCATCAGTGTAATTAGTAGGGGTGAAGCTTTCTTT
NA TRBJ2-3 TRBV9 TRBD2 CASSVWRGGQDTQYF TGTGCCAGCAGCGTCTGGCGGGGGGGCCAAGATACGCAGTATTTT
NA TRBJ2-7 TRBV18 TRBD1 CASSPGLFRQGTYEQYF TGTGCCAGCTCACCCGGGTTGTTTCGACAGGGGACCTACGAGCAGTACTTC
NA TRBJ2-3 TRBV5-6 TRBD2 CASSPVAGEGTQYF TGTGCCAGCAGCCCTGTAGCGGGGGAGGGTACGCAGTATTTT
NA TRBJ2-1 TRBV7-2 NA CASTLRDLQLKLFF TGTGCCAGCACCCTCCGGGACTTACAACTGAAGCTGTTCTTC
NA TRBJ2-3 TRBV28 NA CASSFTNTDTQYF TGTGCCAGCAGTTTTACGAACACAGATACGCAGTATTTT
NA TRBJ1-2 TRBV5-6 TRBD1 CASSAGGGPGGYTF TGTGCCAGCAGCGCAGGGGGCGGCCCCGGGGGCTACACCTTC
NA TRBJ1-2 TRBV29-1 NA CSDGEDGYTF TGCAGTGATGGGGAGGATGGCTACACCTTC
NA TRBJ2-7 TRBV14 NA CASSQGYREQYF TGTGCCAGCAGCCAGGGGTATCGCGAGCAGTACTTC
NA TRBJ2-7 TRBV19 TRBD2 CASSTLAGGSYEQYF TGTGCCAGTAGTACCCTAGCGGGGGGCTCTTACGAGCAGTACTTC
NA TRBJ2-1 TRBV29-1 TRBD2 CSVEGSSGMWSSYNEQFF TGCAGCGTCGAGGGGTCTAGCGGGATGTGGAGCTCCTACAATGAGCAGTTCTTC
NA TRBJ1-1 TRBV7-9 NA CASSPSPPANTEAFF TGTGCCAGCAGCCCTAGCCCCCCGGCGAACACTGAAGCTTTCTTT
NA TRBJ2-2 TRBV7-9 NA CASSSDGPSGAGELFF TGTGCCAGCAGCTCCGACGGCCCATCTGGGGCCGGGGAGCTGTTTTTT
NA TRBJ1-4 TRBV19 NA CASSSNAWYEKLFF TGTGCCAGTAGTAGTAACGCCTGGTATGAAAAACTGTTTTTT
NA TRBJ2-1 TRBV3-1/TRBV3-2 TRBD2 CASSAREGRYNEQFF TGTGCCAGCAGCGCGCGGGAGGGCCGGTACAATGAGCAGTTCTTC
NA TRBJ2-1 TRBV4-1 TRBD2 CASSDNRLAGYNEQFF TGCGCCAGCAGCGACAACCGACTAGCGGGGTACAATGAGCAGTTCTTC
NA TRBJ1-4 TRBV30 NA CAWSVLGLANEKLFF TGTGCCTGGAGTGTACTTGGGTTAGCTAATGAAAAACTGTTTTTT
NA TRBJ1-5 TRBV28 NA CASSATPEGPQHF TGTGCCAGCAGTGCCACACCAGAGGGGCCCCAGCATTTT
NA TRBJ1-2 TRBV7-6 TRBD1 CASSPREQGEGGYTF TGTGCCAGCAGCCCCCGAGAGCAGGGGGAGGGCGGCTACACCTTC
NA TRBJ2-3 TRBV11-2 TRBD2 CASSLVREGTHTDTQYF TGTGCCAGCAGCTTAGTCCGGGAGGGGACTCACACAGATACGCAGTATTTT
NA TRBJ1-1 TRBV7-9 NA CASSLEGITEAFF TGTGCCAGCAGCTTAGAGGGGATCACTGAAGCTTTCTTT
NA TRBJ1-2 TRBV28 TRBD1 CASSLVTGPFYGYTF TGTGCCAGCAGTTTAGTGACAGGGCCCTTCTATGGCTACACCTTC
NA TRBJ2-3 TRBV21-1 NA CASSKGSSSRDTQYF TGTGCCAGCAGCAAAGGAAGTTCGAGTAGGGATACGCAGTATTTT
NA TRBJ2-5 TRBV10-3 TRBD2 CAISESTGTSAMTQYF TGTGCCATCAGTGAGTCTACCGGGACTAGCGCAATGACCCAGTACTTC
NA TRBJ1-6 TRBV7-9 TRBD1 CAAHEQGVNSPLHF TGTGCCGCCCACGAACAGGGGGTAAACTCACCCCTCCACTTT
once TRBJ1-1 TRBV7-6 NA CASSLQGVYTEAFF TGTGCCAGCAGCTTGCAGGGAGTGTACACTGAAGCTTTCTTT
many TRBJ1-2 TRBV18 NA CASSPTGQYIGYTF TGTGCCAGCTCACCCACGGGACAATATATTGGCTACACCTTC
NA TRBJ2-5 TRBV6-5 TRBD1 CASGQTGGAMETQYF TGTGCCAGCGGTCAGACAGGGGGCGCAATGGAGACCCAGTACTTC
few TRBJ1-5 TRBV7-2 NA CASSPNRNQPQHF TGTGCCAGCAGCCCGAACCGCAATCAGCCCCAGCATTTT
NA TRBJ1-2 TRBV19 NA CASSSLGQGKDGYTF TGTGCCAGTAGTAGCCTAGGGCAGGGGAAGGATGGCTACACCTTC
NA TRBJ1-2 TRBV3-1/TRBV3-2 TRBD1 CASSDLGQGGYGYTF TGTGCCAGCAGCGACCTGGGACAGGGAGGCTATGGCTACACCTTC
NA TRBJ2-1 TRBV30 TRBD2 CAWSVLGTSGSYNEQFF TGTGCCTGGAGTGTTCTTGGGACTAGCGGGAGTTACAATGAGCAGTTCTTC
few TRBJ1-3 TRBV14 TRBD1 CASSHPTGFGNTIYF TGTGCCAGCAGCCACCCGACAGGGTTTGGAAACACCATATATTTT
NA TRBJ1-5 TRBV2 NA CASTQNPSNQPQHF TGTGCCAGCACCCAAAATCCTAGCAATCAGCCCCAGCATTTT
NA TRBJ1-2 TRBV18 TRBD1 CASSPDRGGYGYTF TGTGCCAGCTCACCTGACAGGGGGGGCTATGGCTACACCTTC
NA TRBJ1-6 TRBV10-1 NA CASRAEWDGDSPLHF TGCGCCAGCAGAGCCGAATGGGACGGTGATTCACCCCTCCACTTT
NA TRBJ2-1 TRBV30 NA CAWSKGGGRDFEQFF TGTGCCTGGAGTAAGGGGGGCGGAAGAGACTTTGAGCAGTTCTTC
NA TRBJ1-1 TRBV19 NA CASTGGMASDTEAFF TGTGCCAGTACCGGGGGAATGGCATCGGACACTGAAGCTTTCTTT
few TRBJ2-4 TRBV3-1/TRBV3-2 TRBD2 CASSHYQAGENIQYF TGTGCCAGCAGCCATTATCAAGCGGGGGAAAACATTCAGTACTTC
once TRBJ2-5 TRBV27 NA CASSFLGQETQYF TGTGCCAGCAGTTTCCTCGGTCAAGAGACCCAGTACTTC
NA TRBJ1-2 TRBV3-1/TRBV3-2 NA CASTQNGGGNYGYTF TGTGCCAGCACCCAAAACGGAGGCGGGAACTATGGCTACACCTTC
NA TRBJ2-5 TRBV9 NA CASSRQIQETQYF TGTGCCAGCAGCAGGCAGATTCAAGAGACCCAGTACTTC